This T cell receptor beta chain stems from a study of cytomegalovirus exposure and HLA in healthy donors. Samples came from healthy bone marrow donors. Study observations and caveats: Clonal expansion, a later analysis showed, was greater in HLA-associated TCR beta chains than in equally common others. Investigators reported over 150 TCR beta chains as tied to cytomegalovirus. Highly shared variants forming one cluster were likely a sequencing artifact.

It was with 60 Vbeta and 13 Jbeta primers that the PCR ran. Repertoires were generated with immunoSEQ multiplex PCR, while TCRdb's copy carries only in-frame clones and drops some. The table lists around 180,000 clones, approximately 80% of them singletons. The CDR3 is made up of 15 amino acids. J gave up 6 bases and V 6 bases, and 8 bases lay outside the gene matches. From germline, CDR1 is ENHRY and CDR2 SYGVKD. As to this clone: Its antigen is not known.

The J gene is TRBJ2-1, the V gene TRBV10-3; 10 nucleotides agree with TRBD2. This receptor was obtained from a boy aged 2 to 9 in good health and CMV-seronegative. The sample comprised PBMCs. The CDR3 sequence is CAISPLTSGANEQFF. CDR3 nucleotides: TGTGCCATCAGCCCCTTAACTAGCGGGGCCAATGAGCAGTTCTTC.